A selection of T cell receptor beta chains follows, all from one sample in a study of shared clonotypes between healthy human individuals. Assay: immunoSEQ multiplex PCR; the TCRdb copy retains only in-frame clones and omits some. The table shows about 680,000 clones, with 55% to 85% occurring only once. Sequencing was performed on memory CD4+ T cells sorted from blood. The receptors originated from a woman aged 25 to 45 in good health. Each CDR3 is given with its conserved first and last residue. D genes are given only for firm matches. Only some rows state a clone size, as once, few, many or a class for expanded clones.

v_call	clone_size	d_call	j_call	cdr3_aa	cdr3_nt
TRBV19	many	NA	TRBJ1-5	CASSTTVTSGNQPQHF	TGTGCCAGTAGTACGACAGTCACCTCGGGCAATCAGCCCCAGCATTTT
TRBV10-3	NA	NA	TRBJ2-7	CAIRTPSYEQYF	TGTGCCATCAGGACACCGTCCTACGAGCAGTACTTC
TRBV7-9	NA	NA	TRBJ2-3	CASTSGSTDTQYF	TGTGCCAGCACCAGCGGATCCACAGATACGCAGTATTTT
TRBV5-4	once	TRBD2	TRBJ2-5	CASSTKREGPETQYF	TGTGCCAGCAGCACCAAGCGGGAGGGCCCAGAGACCCAGTACTTC
TRBV27	NA	NA	TRBJ2-2	CASTPSGAAGTGELFF	TGTGCCAGCACGCCCTCGGGGGCCGCTGGCACCGGGGAGCTGTTTTTT
TRBV7-8	NA	NA	TRBJ2-5	CASSLGFPGETQYF	TGTGCCAGCAGCTTAGGCTTCCCCGGGGAGACCCAGTACTTC
TRBV7-6	many	NA	TRBJ2-1	CASSLASRDEQFF	TGTGCCAGCAGCTTAGCTAGTCGCGATGAGCAGTTCTTC
TRBV5-1	NA	TRBD1	TRBJ2-7	CASSRGGSYEQYF	TGCGCCAGCAGCCGAGGGGGCAGCTACGAGCAGTACTTC
TRBV29-1	NA	NA	TRBJ1-1	CSGSVSTTEAFF	TGCAGCGGCAGCGTCAGTACGACTGAAGCTTTCTTT
TRBV18	NA	NA	TRBJ2-3	CASSQSTGATDTQYF	TGTGCCAGCTCACAGTCGACAGGTGCCACAGATACGCAGTATTTT
TRBV10-3	NA	NA	TRBJ2-3	CAISERGGGTDTQYF	TGTGCCATCAGTGAGAGGGGAGGCGGCACAGATACGCAGTATTTT
TRBV5-1	once	NA	TRBJ2-3	CASSLGGQNTDTQYF	TGCGCCAGCAGCTTGGGAGGCCAGAACACAGATACGCAGTATTTT
TRBV5-1	NA	NA	TRBJ2-3	CASSLKGTTDTQYF	TGCGCCAGCAGCTTGAAGGGTACCACAGATACGCAGTATTTT
TRBV10-3	NA	NA	TRBJ2-1	CAIATGLIHEQFF	TGTGCCATCGCGACAGGTTTGATCCATGAGCAGTTCTTC
TRBV4-2	NA	NA	TRBJ1-1	CASSLAGSTEAFF	TGTGCCAGCAGCTTGGCAGGAAGCACTGAAGCTTTCTTT
TRBV2	NA	NA	TRBJ2-2	CASSRRSGPGELFF	TGTGCCAGCAGTAGAAGAAGCGGTCCCGGGGAGCTGTTTTTT
TRBV2	NA	NA	TRBJ1-2	CASRGTSNYGYTF	TGTGCCAGCAGGGGGACTTCTAACTATGGCTACACCTTC
TRBV28	NA	TRBD2	TRBJ2-3	CASSSPRGGRDTQYF	TGTGCCAGCAGTTCCCCTCGGGGGGGTAGGGATACGCAGTATTTT
TRBV7-8	NA	NA	TRBJ2-7	CASSPKYEQYF	TGTGCCAGCAGCCCCAAGTACGAGCAGTACTTC
TRBV28	NA	NA	TRBJ2-6	CASRAVQSSGANVLTF	TGTGCCAGCAGGGCCGTACAATCCTCTGGGGCCAACGTCCTGACTTTC
TRBV5-6	NA	TRBD2	TRBJ2-7	CASRPSGRALYEQYF	TGTGCCAGCAGACCTAGCGGGAGAGCTCTCTACGAGCAGTACTTC
TRBV28	NA	TRBD2	TRBJ2-3	CASRSGTSTDTQYF	TGTGCCAGCAGGTCCGGGACTAGTACCGATACGCAGTATTTT
TRBV21-1	NA	NA	TRBJ2-2	CASRPGPRATGELFF	TGTGCCAGCAGGCCAGGACCCAGGGCGACCGGGGAGCTGTTTTTT
TRBV6-5	NA	TRBD1	TRBJ1-5	CASSHTGGADQPQHF	TGTGCCAGCAGTCATACAGGGGGCGCAGATCAGCCCCAGCATTTT
TRBV28	once	NA	TRBJ1-2	CASTSNYGYTF	TGTGCCAGCACCTCTAACTATGGCTACACCTTC
TRBV19	NA	NA	TRBJ1-1	CASSQGFNTEAFF	TGTGCCAGTAGTCAGGGGTTCAACACTGAAGCTTTCTTT
TRBV27	NA	TRBD2	TRBJ2-1	CASSLLTSGRGNEQFF	TGTGCCAGCAGTTTATTGACTAGCGGGAGGGGTAATGAGCAGTTCTTC
TRBV19	NA	NA	TRBJ2-6	CASSTQSGANVLTF	TGTGCCAGCTCTACACAATCTGGGGCCAACGTCCTGACTTTC
TRBV5-1	NA	NA	TRBJ2-1	CASSARAGGYNEQFF	TGCGCCAGCAGCGCCAGGGCTGGGGGCTACAATGAGCAGTTCTTC
TRBV2	NA	NA	TRBJ2-6	CASSARSGANVLTF	TGTGCCAGCAGTGCCCGATCTGGGGCCAACGTCCTGACTTTC
TRBV6-5	NA	TRBD1	TRBJ2-7	CASRQKDRGKQYF	TGTGCCAGCAGGCAAAAGGACAGGGGAAAGCAGTACTTC
TRBV4-2	NA	NA	TRBJ1-2	CASSQVTASDRGSLYGYTF	TGTGCCAGCAGCCAAGTTACGGCTTCCGACAGAGGGAGTCTCTATGGCTACACCTTC
TRBV19	NA	TRBD2	TRBJ2-1	CASRGLAGYNEQFF	TGTGCCAGTAGGGGACTAGCGGGTTACAATGAGCAGTTCTTC
TRBV4-1	NA	TRBD2	TRBJ2-7	CASSLGTSGGTYEQYF	TGCGCCAGCAGCCTCGGGACTAGCGGGGGGACCTACGAGCAGTACTTC
TRBV5-5	NA	TRBD1	TRBJ2-4	CASSLQGQGDIQYF	TGTGCCAGCAGCTTGCAAGGACAGGGGGACATTCAGTACTTC
TRBV7-9	NA	TRBD1	TRBJ2-1	CASSLSRGLSNEQFF	TGTGCCAGCAGCTTAAGCAGGGGGCTAAGTAATGAGCAGTTCTTC
TRBV7-3	NA	NA	TRBJ2-1	CASSLTGYEQFF	TGTGCCAGCAGCTTAACAGGCTATGAGCAGTTCTTC
TRBV27	NA	TRBD2	TRBJ2-1	CASTGSGTEQFF	TGTGCCAGCACTGGTAGCGGGACTGAGCAGTTCTTC
TRBV5-1	few	TRBD1	TRBJ1-2	CASSFGDRDGGGYTF	TGCGCCAGCAGCTTCGGCGACAGGGACGGAGGTGGCTACACCTTC
TRBV7-3	NA	NA	TRBJ2-1	CASSLIQTSSYNEQFF	TGTGCCAGCAGCTTAATACAAACTAGCTCCTACAATGAGCAGTTCTTC
TRBV7-2	NA	NA	TRBJ1-1	CASSLVGANTEAFF	TGTGCCAGCAGCTTAGTAGGGGCGAACACTGAAGCTTTCTTT
TRBV15	NA	NA	TRBJ1-2	CATSRDQISYGYTF	TGTGCCACCAGCAGAGATCAGATTAGCTATGGCTACACCTTC
TRBV30	NA	NA	TRBJ2-5	CAWSRGAQETQYF	TGTGCCTGGAGTCGGGGAGCTCAAGAGACCCAGTACTTC
TRBV11-2	NA	NA	TRBJ1-5	CASSLKGGVNQPQHF	TGTGCCAGCAGCCTCAAAGGAGGGGTTAATCAGCCCCAGCATTTT
TRBV5-6	NA	NA	TRBJ2-6	CASSLLEGTAGANVLTF	TGTGCCAGCAGCTTATTGGAGGGAACGGCTGGGGCCAACGTCCTGACTTTC
TRBV27	few	NA	TRBJ2-7	CASSLSPLTGTRTYEQYF	TGTGCCAGCAGTTTATCCCCTCTAACCGGGACCCGAACCTACGAGCAGTACTTC
TRBV7-8	NA	TRBD2	TRBJ2-5	CASSLMAGGSIGETQYF	TGTGCCAGCAGCTTGATGGCGGGAGGGTCGATAGGAGAGACCCAGTACTTC
TRBV2	few	TRBD1	TRBJ1-1	CASRPSTGVNTEAFF	TGTGCCAGCAGGCCTAGTACAGGGGTCAACACTGAAGCTTTCTTT
TRBV29-1	once	NA	TRBJ1-2	CSVTTRAPDGYTF	TGCAGCGTGACGACACGGGCCCCCGATGGCTACACCTTC
TRBV6-1	NA	NA	TRBJ2-7	CASSEMGGYEQYF	TGTGCCAGCAGTGAAATGGGGGGCTACGAGCAGTACTTC
TRBV11-3	NA	NA	TRBJ2-4	CASSLGGRQENIQYF	TGTGCCAGCAGCTTAGGTGGGAGACAAGAAAACATTCAGTACTTC